The rows below give T cell receptor beta chains drawn from one sample of a study of vaccination and CD4 T cells after COVID-19. These receptors' targets are unknown. TCRdb re-derived calls from the PCR reads in MiXCR, one entry per CDR3 protein. This table holds over 7,500 distinct CDR3 sequences, 44% found once. The sample taken for sequencing was CD4+ T cells from blood, cultured in vitro. These receptors originate from a human donor in good health. The CDR3 runs from the conserved cysteine through the conserved F or W. D genes are given only for firm matches. Rows give clone size only sometimes, using once, few, many, or a class for an expanded clone.

d_gene,v_gene,j_gene,abundance,CDR3aa,CDR3nt
TRBD1,TRBV27,TRBJ1-3,-,CASRAGGGIVRGNTIYF,TGTGCCAGCAGAGCAGGGGGAGGGATAGTCAGAGGAAACACCATATATTTT
-,TRBV19,TRBJ2-1,-,CASRFRGQNNEQFF,TGTGCCAGCCGTTTTCGGGGACAAAACAATGAGCAGTTCTTC
-,TRBV20-1,TRBJ1-2,few,CSAPGRNYGYTF,TGCAGTGCACCTGGACGGAACTATGGCTACACCTTC
TRBD1,TRBV6-2/TRBV6-3,TRBJ2-7,few,CASSHPGQGNSYEQYF,TGTGCCAGCAGTCACCCCGGACAGGGGAACTCCTACGAGCAGTACTTC
-,TRBV11-3,TRBJ2-7,few,CASSSNPGHEQYF,TGTGCCAGCAGTTCGAACCCAGGTCACGAGCAGTACTTC
TRBD1,TRBV6-5,TRBJ1-2,-,CASSSPDRANYGYTF,TGTGCCAGCAGTTCCCCTGACAGGGCGAACTATGGCTACACCTTC
-,TRBV5-4,TRBJ2-1,once,CASSLGEGRGEFF,TGTGCCAGCAGCTTGGGGGAAGGAAGAGGGGAGTTCTTC
TRBD1,TRBV24-1,TRBJ2-5,few,CATSEGGSGKGGTQYF,TGTGCCACCAGTGAAGGGGGCTCAGGAAAGGGCGGGACCCAGTACTTC
-,TRBV11-2,TRBJ2-5,-,CASSLVRFKGETQYF,TGTGCCAGCAGCTTAGTTCGTTTTAAGGGGGAGACCCAGTACTTC
TRBD2,TRBV20-1,TRBJ2-3,-,CSARVPRGSTDTQYF,TGCAGTGCTAGAGTTCCGCGGGGGAGCACAGATACGCAGTATTTT
TRBD2,TRBV11-3,TRBJ2-3,-,CASSPGLAGDLSTDTQYF,TGTGCCAGCAGCCCGGGACTAGCGGGAGACCTCAGCACAGATACGCAGTATTTT
-,TRBV20-1,TRBJ2-5,once,CSASKGETQYF,TGCAGTGCATCGAAGGGAGAGACCCAGTACTTC
TRBD2,TRBV20-1,TRBJ2-7,-,CSAREQRETYEQYF,TGCAGTGCTAGAGAACAGCGGGAGACCTACGAGCAGTACTTC
-,TRBV28,TRBJ2-3,-,CASSLGPGGNTDTQYF,TGTGCCAGCAGTCTTGGACCGGGCGGTAACACAGATACGCAGTATTTT
-,TRBV2,TRBJ2-1,-,CASSGGLNAGYNEQFF,TGTGCCAGCAGTGGGGGCCTTAACGCCGGTTACAATGAGCAGTTCTTC
TRBD2,TRBV20-1,TRBJ2-1,-,CSARDSASGISSYNEQFF,TGCAGTGCTAGAGATTCCGCTAGCGGGATCAGCTCCTACAATGAGCAGTTCTTC
-,TRBV28,TRBJ1-5,-,CASSSSIRHRYSNQPQHF,TGTGCCAGCAGTTCATCCATTAGACACCGCTATAGCAATCAGCCCCAGCATTTT
-,TRBV6-1,TRBJ1-5,medium-sized,CASSAPGRRKDQPQHF,TGTGCCAGCAGTGCCCCGGGACGGAGGAAGGATCAGCCCCAGCATTTT
-,TRBV7-9,TRBJ2-5,-,CASSLGQQKTQYF,TGTGCCAGCAGCTTAGGCCAACAGAAGACCCAGTACTTC
TRBD2,TRBV20-1,TRBJ2-1,-,CSAIAGGSDDEQFF,TGCAGTGCTATAGCGGGAGGCTCAGACGATGAGCAGTTCTTC
TRBD1,TRBV6-1,TRBJ1-5,once,CASSGQTGGPSNQPQHF,TGTGCCAGCAGTGGCCAGACAGGGGGACCAAGTAATCAGCCCCAGCATTTT
-,TRBV7-2,TRBJ2-1,-,CASSRESSYNEQFF,TGTGCCAGCAGCCGGGAGTCCTCCTACAATGAGCAGTTCTTC
TRBD1,TRBV6-1,TRBJ2-7,few,CASTRDRVHEQYF,TGTGCCAGCACGAGGGACAGGGTCCACGAGCAGTACTTC
-,TRBV25-1,TRBJ2-3,-,CASIMEGTDTQYF,TGTGCCAGCATCATGGAGGGCACAGATACGCAGTATTTT
-,TRBV28,TRBJ1-2,-,CASMVHDNYGYTF,TGTGCCAGCATGGTGCATGATAACTATGGCTACACCTTC
-,TRBV6-5,TRBJ2-7,-,CASSSVWEQYF,TGTGCCAGCAGTTCCGTATGGGAGCAGTACTTC
TRBD1,TRBV5-5,TRBJ2-5,once,CASTRLHRDRVSQETQYF,TGTGCCAGCACCCGACTCCACCGGGACAGGGTGTCCCAAGAGACCCAGTACTTC
TRBD1,TRBV7-9,TRBJ2-2,few,CASRHSRDRGDTGELFF,TGTGCCAGCAGGCACTCCCGGGACAGGGGAGACACCGGGGAGCTGTTTTTT
-,TRBV18,TRBJ1-1,-,CASSPRQGDTEAFF,TGTGCCAGCTCACCACGCCAGGGAGACACTGAAGCTTTCTTT
-,TRBV12-3/TRBV12-4,TRBJ2-7,-,CASSLIGGEQYF,TGTGCCAGCAGTCTGATAGGAGGCGAGCAGTACTTC
-,TRBV20-1,TRBJ2-3,few,CSARDDINTDTQYF,TGCAGTGCTAGAGACGATATAAACACAGATACGCAGTATTTT
-,TRBV20-1,TRBJ1-1,-,CSASQDPPHNTEAFF,TGCAGTGCATCTCAGGACCCTCCGCACAACACTGAAGCTTTCTTT
-,TRBV27,TRBJ1-1,medium-sized,CASSFTTGLTEAFF,TGTGCCAGCAGTTTTACCACAGGGTTAACTGAAGCTTTCTTT
-,TRBV27,TRBJ2-7,few,CASSVTGMSSYEQYF,TGTGCCAGCAGCGTTACAGGGATGAGCTCCTACGAGCAGTACTTC
TRBD1,TRBV25-1,TRBJ2-2,few,CASSGGQGAWTGELFF,TGTGCCAGCAGTGGCGGACAGGGGGCGTGGACCGGGGAGCTGTTTTTT
-,TRBV5-5,TRBJ1-5,-,CASSLGAGGTQPQHF,TGTGCCAGCAGCTTGGGGGCTGGGGGCACACAGCCCCAGCATTTT
TRBD1,TRBV6-1,TRBJ2-1,-,CASSTTGGAYNEQFF,TGTGCCAGCAGTACGACAGGGGGCGCCTACAATGAGCAGTTCTTC
-,TRBV15,TRBJ2-1,-,CASGTINYNEQFF,TGTGCCAGCGGGACCATAAACTACAATGAGCAGTTCTTC
-,TRBV7-8,TRBJ1-2,-,CASSSRVSNYGYTF,TGTGCCAGCAGCTCCAGGGTGTCGAACTATGGCTACACCTTC
-,TRBV30,TRBJ2-5,few,CAWSVGLITPTQYF,TGTGCCTGGAGTGTGGGACTGATAACCCCGACCCAGTACTTC
-,TRBV5-6,TRBJ1-1,-,CASSPPGPGYEAFF,TGTGCCAGCAGCCCGCCGGGGCCCGGCTATGAAGCTTTCTTT
-,TRBV6-5,TRBJ2-7,-,CASSYLYEQYF,TGTGCCAGCAGTTATTTATACGAGCAGTACTTC
TRBD2,TRBV6-1,TRBJ2-1,medium-sized,CASSEGTSGSNEQFF,TGTGCCAGCAGTGAAGGGACTAGCGGGAGCAATGAGCAGTTCTTC
-,TRBV24-1,TRBJ2-5,few,CATSDLREEMRGETQYF,TGTGCCACCAGTGATTTGCGGGAGGAAATGAGGGGGGAGACCCAGTACTTC
TRBD1,TRBV6-2/TRBV6-3,TRBJ1-1,few,CASSLNRGMNTEAFF,TGTGCCAGCAGCCTAAACAGGGGGATGAACACTGAAGCTTTCTTT
-,TRBV24-1,TRBJ2-7,-,CATSDPLEGPGFEQYF,TGTGCCACCAGTGACCCCCTAGAGGGCCCTGGATTCGAGCAGTACTTC
-,TRBV7-2,TRBJ1-1,once,CASSLEANTEAFF,TGTGCCAGCAGCTTAGAAGCGAACACTGAAGCTTTCTTT
-,TRBV20-1,TRBJ2-4,-,CSAREGQGPLAKNIQYF,TGCAGTGCTAGAGAGGGACAAGGCCCTTTAGCCAAAAACATTCAGTACTTC
TRBD1,TRBV10-2,TRBJ1-1,few,CASSDGLVSGTVNTEAFF,TGCGCCAGCAGTGATGGTTTAGTCTCGGGGACAGTGAACACTGAAGCTTTCTTT
TRBD1,TRBV28,TRBJ1-2,-,CASSLGSHMWGQPPTANYGYTF,TGTGCCAGCAGTTTGGGGTCACACATGTGGGGACAGCCTCCCACGGCTAACTATGGCTACACCTTC